This T cell receptor beta chain originates from a study of T-cell reconstitution after alpha-beta-depleted transplantation in children. CDR3 size: 14 residues. Germline lookup yields CDR1 MRHNA and CDR2 SNTAGT. The ends were cut back, 5 bases at V and 1 base at J, with 8 bases in the middle. A library of TCRbeta sequences, prepared with unique molecular identifiers, was generated. Each CDR3 protein is one row after TCRdb ran MiXCR on the PCR reads. Here the sample spans some 350,000 distinct CDR3 sequences, 10% being singletons. This clonotype was observed many times. The receptor was derived from a human donor who donated a stem cell graft to a child with acute lymphoblastic leukemia. The chain has TRBV6-4 and TRBJ2-2, with TRBD1 as a possible D gene (6 bases). Sequences were derived from PBMCs from the stem cell graft donor, sampled from the stem cell graft. In DNA form, the CDR3 reads TGTGCCAGCAGTTTGGACAGGAACACCGGGGAGCTGTTTTTT. Translating it yields CASSLDRNTGELFF.